Listed here are 13 T cell receptor beta chains from one sample, sequenced in a study of regulatory T cells in long-lasting Graves disease. Time point denoted: persistent/refractory GD, antithyroid drugs over 5 years with positive TRAb. Construction of the TCR library relied on RNA isolated from PBMCs. CDR3 regions were amplified by Arm-PCR using iRepertoire HTBI primers to build TCR beta libraries. MiXCR, applied by TCRdb to the multiplex PCR reads, yields one record per CDR3 protein. The sample records 500,000 to 800,000 distinct CDR3 sequences, around 30% being singletons. Sample: peripheral blood mononuclear cells (PBMCs), taken when the disease was refractory, from a patient treated with antithyroid drugs. The receptors here all came from a female donor with Graves disease.

The rearrangement joins TRBV6-1 to TRBJ2-7; D remains unclear. Germline CDR1 MNHNS, CDR2 SASEGT. The CDR3 loop spans 13 amino acids. V lost 4 bases and J 2 bases, leaving 9 bases between the germline ends. The CDR3 reads CASSVDLPYEQYF. For the CDR3, the DNA is TGTGCCAGCAGTGTGGATCTTCCCTACGAGCAGTACTTC.

This clonotype was seen only a few times. The CDR3 bases are TGTGCTAGTGGTTTGGTAGGGAGCGGGTCAGTCTATGGCTACACCTTC. As protein: CASGLVGSGSVYGYTF. The chain joins TRBV12-5 to TRBJ1-2; D is undetermined. CDR3 size: 16 residues. The germline V and J ends were trimmed by 0 bases and 4 bases, with 15 bases remaining between them. CDR1 is LGHNT and CDR2 is FRNRAP in the germline V gene. Looking up the rest from reference TRBV12-5 and TRBJ1-2 gives the full variable domain: DARVTQTPRHKVTEMGQEVTMRCQPILGHNTVFWYRQTMMQGLELLAYFRNRAPLDDSGMPKDRFSAEMPDATLATLKIQPSEPRDSAVYFCASGLVGSGSVYGYTFGSGTRLTVV.

This clonotype was detected ten times or more. J is TRBJ2-5 and V is TRBV20-1; TRBD1 matches 7 bases. The V gene end was trimmed by 0 bases and the J gene end by 1 base; junction bases not matched to a gene: 8. This CDR3 region has 16 residues. Germline V gene data show CDR1 as DFQATT and CDR2 as SNEGSKA (reference sequence). In nucleotides, the CDR3 is TGCAGTGCTAGAGATTCGGGCAGGGGGAGCCAAGAGACCCAGTACTTC. It codes for CSARDSGRGSQETQYF.

V is TRBV2 and J is TRBJ1-3; 9 nucleotides align to TRBD1. The V gene's germline CDR1 is SNHLY and CDR2 FYNNEI. This CDR3 has 14 residues. The V and J ends lost 8 bases and 1 base, in that order; junction bases with no gene match: 3. The CDR3 coding sequence is TGTGCCAGCCGACAGGGGGTATCTGGAAACACCATATATTTT. Its protein is CASRQGVSGNTIYF. Filled out from reference TRBV2 and TRBJ1-3, the complete variable domain reads EPEVTQTPSHQVTQMGQEVILRCVPISNHLYFYWYRQILGQKVEFLVSFYNNEISEKSEIFDDQFSVERPDGSNFTLKIRSTKLEDSAMYFCASRQGVSGNTIYFGEGSWLTVV.

This rearrangement joins TRBV6-2 or TRBV6-3 to TRBJ2-4; either TRBD1 or TRBD2 may supply D (5 bases each). The length of the CDR3 is 14 residues. Trimming took off 5 bases at V and 2 bases at J, with 10 bases between the two ends. In germline, CDR1 is MNHEY, CDR2 SVGEGT. The CDR3, as DNA: TGTGCCAGCAGTGTTGGGGGATCCAAAAACATTCAGTACTTC. Translated: CASSVGGSKNIQYF.

In this sample, this clonotype turned up many times. The chain has TRBV2 and TRBJ1-2; weak D call: TRBD1 (5 bases). Trimming removed 3 bases from V and 9 bases from J, with 14 bases in between. The CDR3 covers 13 residues. Germline assignment: CDR1 SNHLY and CDR2 FYNNEI. For the CDR3, the DNA is TGTGCCAGCAGTGAGAATCGACAGTACCGCTACACCTTC. Protein sequence: CASSENRQYRYTF.

A remark on this clonotype: A read error likely explains this, since a far larger clone differs by one base. The chain has TRBV7-9 and TRBJ2-5; 8 nucleotides line up with TRBD1. V lost 0 bases to trimming and J lost 2 bases; unmatched junction nucleotides: 2. Germline CDR1 and CDR2: SEHNR and FQNEAQ (reference sequence). This CDR3 contains 15 residues. The CDR3 loop is CASSLARTGQETQYF. The CDR3 DNA reads TGTGCCAGCAGCTTAGCCAGGACAGGGCAAGAGACCCAGTACTTC.

A few counts support this clonotype. The rearrangement joins TRBV5-5 to TRBJ2-7; a possible D gene is TRBD2 (6 bases). Deletions cut 4 bases from V and 6 bases from J, with 14 bases between. Looked up from germline, CDR1 is SGHKS and CDR2 is YYEKEE (reference sequence). The CDR3 contains 13 residues. The DNA of the CDR3 is TGTGCCAGCAGCGGAGAGGGGCGGGGCGAGCAGTACTTC. It encodes CASSGEGRGEQYF.

The rearrangement uses TRBV5-6 and TRBJ2-7; 13 bases are a match to TRBD2. The CDR3 has 15 residues. V trimming: 3 bases; J trimming: 6 bases; junction bases outside the gene matches: 6. Germline V CDR1 and CDR2: SGHDT, YYEEEE. CDR3 nucleotides: TGTGCCAGCAGCTGGGGGACTAGCGGGACCCGCGAGCAGTACTTC. Amino acid sequence: CASSWGTSGTREQYF.

At least ten counts were recorded for this clonotype. The rearrangement links TRBV2 to TRBJ2-7; D gene unclear. The CDR3 spans 10 residues. Trimming removed 8 bases at V and 6 bases at J, with 8 bases between. Germline V gene lookup returns CDR1 SNHLY and CDR2 FYNNEI. The CDR3, as DNA: TGTGCCAGCCTATGGGGCGAGCAGTACTTC. Its protein product is CASLWGEQYF.

In nucleotides, the CDR3 is TGTGCCAGCAGCCCGGGACAGGGGATTGTAGTTAGGAATTCACCCCTCCACTTT. It is translated as CASSPGQGIVVRNSPLHF. The V call is TRBV6-1, the J call TRBJ1-6; 10 nucleotides match TRBD1. This CDR3 is built from 18 residues. J lost 7 bases, V lost 6 bases, and 15 bases had no gene match. In germline, CDR1 is MNHNS, CDR2 SASEGT.

This clonotype was counted between two and nine times. The chain is built from TRBV10-3 and TRBJ1-2; 8 bases agree with TRBD1. Trimming at V came to 0 bases and at J to 5 bases, leaving 8 bases not matched to a gene. This CDR3 has 16 amino acids. Germline V CDR1 and CDR2: ENHRY, SYGVKD. CDR3 DNA: TGTGCCATCAGTGAGTCGGGCGACAGGGGAGTATATGGCTACACCTTC. Translated, it gives CAISESGDRGVYGYTF.

This clonotype was seen more than once but under ten times. The junction and the germline gene differ at one end; a read error may be behind it. The gene calls are TRBV2 and TRBJ1-5, with TRBD1 as a possible D gene (6 bases). The CDR3 totals 14 residues. In germline, CDR1 is SNHLY, CDR2 FYNNEI. The CDR3 sequence is CTSSEGRGYQPQHF. CDR3 in DNA: TGTACCAGCAGTGAAGGCAGGGGTTATCAGCCCCAGCATTTT.